The source of this TCR beta chain is a study of blood T cell repertoires in COVID-19. Study context: Italy, Spain and the United States were the sources of the convalescent and acute COVID-19 samples.

Authors' data handling: Counts of nucleated cells, estimated from reference gene primer amplification, were obtained. Sequencing was performed with immunoSEQ multiplex PCR; in TCRdb, only in-frame clones are kept and a portion is missing. That table gives V, J and clone size, and the DNA gave D and trimming. The sample carries about 190,000 clones, approximately 79% recorded once. The V segment lost 3 bases and the J segment 7 bases; nucleotides outside the gene matches: 4. Germline V gene lookup returns CDR1 KGHSH and CDR2 LQKENI. This CDR3 contains 15 residues. The TCR originated in a woman between 50 and 59 years old with acute or convalescent COVID-19. The chain combines TRBV18 with TRBJ1-4, with TRBD1 matching over 11 bases. The sequenced material came from peripheral blood. The CDR3 loop is CASSPGQGAGEKLFF. Written as DNA, the CDR3 is TGTGCCAGCTCACCCGGACAGGGGGCGGGTGAAAAACTGTTTTTT.